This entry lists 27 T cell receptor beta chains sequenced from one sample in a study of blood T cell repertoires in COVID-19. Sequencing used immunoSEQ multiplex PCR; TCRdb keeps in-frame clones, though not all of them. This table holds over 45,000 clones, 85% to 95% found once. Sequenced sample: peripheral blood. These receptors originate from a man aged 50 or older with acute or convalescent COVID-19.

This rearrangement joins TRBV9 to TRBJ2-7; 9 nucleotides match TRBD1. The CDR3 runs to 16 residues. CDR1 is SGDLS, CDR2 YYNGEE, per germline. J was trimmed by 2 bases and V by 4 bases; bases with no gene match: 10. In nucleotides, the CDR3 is TGTGCCAGCAGCAAGGGGGACAGGGTAGGCACCTACGAGCAGTACTTC. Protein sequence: CASSKGDRVGTYEQYF.

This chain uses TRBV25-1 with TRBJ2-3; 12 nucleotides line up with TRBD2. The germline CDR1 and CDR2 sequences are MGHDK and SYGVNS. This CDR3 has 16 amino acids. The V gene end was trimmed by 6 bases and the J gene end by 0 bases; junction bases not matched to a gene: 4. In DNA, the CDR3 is TGTGCCAGCAGACGTGGGACTAGCGGGAGCACAGATACGCAGTATTTT. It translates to CASRRGTSGSTDTQYF.

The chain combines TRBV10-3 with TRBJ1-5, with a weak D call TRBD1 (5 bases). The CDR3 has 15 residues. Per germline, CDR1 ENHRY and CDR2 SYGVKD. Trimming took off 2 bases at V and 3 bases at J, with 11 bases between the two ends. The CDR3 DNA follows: TGTGCCATCAGTGAGGGCCAGGGTGACAATCAGCCCCAGCATTTT. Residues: CAISEGQGDNQPQHF.

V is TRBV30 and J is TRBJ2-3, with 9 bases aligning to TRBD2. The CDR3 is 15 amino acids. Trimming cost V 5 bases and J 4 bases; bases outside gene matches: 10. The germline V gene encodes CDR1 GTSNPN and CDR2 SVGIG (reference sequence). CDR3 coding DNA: TGTGCCTGGGGGGGGACGCGGGAGGGCCCAGATACGCAGTATTTT. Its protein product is CAWGGTREGPDTQYF.

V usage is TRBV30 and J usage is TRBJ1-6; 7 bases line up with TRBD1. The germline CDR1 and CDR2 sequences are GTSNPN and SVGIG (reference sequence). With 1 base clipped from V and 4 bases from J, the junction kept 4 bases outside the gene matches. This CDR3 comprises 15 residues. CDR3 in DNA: TGTGCCTGGAGTGGGGCAGGGGGATATAATTCACCCCTCCACTTT. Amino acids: CAWSGAGGYNSPLHF.

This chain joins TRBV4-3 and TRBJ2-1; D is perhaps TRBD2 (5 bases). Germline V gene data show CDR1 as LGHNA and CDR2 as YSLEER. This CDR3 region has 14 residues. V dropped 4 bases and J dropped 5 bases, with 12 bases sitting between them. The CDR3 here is CASSPHSANNEQFF. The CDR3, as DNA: TGCGCCAGCAGCCCCCATAGCGCGAACAATGAGCAGTTCTTC.

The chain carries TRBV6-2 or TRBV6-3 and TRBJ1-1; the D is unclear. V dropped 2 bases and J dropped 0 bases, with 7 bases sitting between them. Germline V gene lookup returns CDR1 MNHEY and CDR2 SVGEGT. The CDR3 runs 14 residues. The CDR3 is CASSYGQLNTEAFF. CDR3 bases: TGTGCCAGCAGTTACGGGCAGCTGAACACTGAAGCTTTCTTT.

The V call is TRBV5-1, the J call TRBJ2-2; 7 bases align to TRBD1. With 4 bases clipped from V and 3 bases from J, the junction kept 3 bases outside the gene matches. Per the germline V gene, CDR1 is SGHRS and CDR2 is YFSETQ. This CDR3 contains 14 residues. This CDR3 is CASSPTGYTGELFF. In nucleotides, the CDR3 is TGCGCCAGCAGCCCGACAGGGTACACCGGGGAGCTGTTTTTT.

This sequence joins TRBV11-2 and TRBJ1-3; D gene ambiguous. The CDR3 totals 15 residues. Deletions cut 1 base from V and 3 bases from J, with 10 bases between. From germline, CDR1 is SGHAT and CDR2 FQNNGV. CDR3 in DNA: TGTGCCAGCAGCTTAGGCGGAATAATTGGAAACACCATATATTTT. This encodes CASSLGGIIGNTIYF.

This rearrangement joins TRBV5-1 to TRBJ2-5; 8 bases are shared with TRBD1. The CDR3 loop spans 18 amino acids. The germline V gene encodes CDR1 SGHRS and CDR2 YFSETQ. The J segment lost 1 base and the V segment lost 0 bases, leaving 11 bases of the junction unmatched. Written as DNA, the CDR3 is TGCGCCAGCAGCTTGGCCCTTACCAGGGACAGGTTCCAAGAGACCCAGTACTTC. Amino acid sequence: CASSLALTRDRFQETQYF.

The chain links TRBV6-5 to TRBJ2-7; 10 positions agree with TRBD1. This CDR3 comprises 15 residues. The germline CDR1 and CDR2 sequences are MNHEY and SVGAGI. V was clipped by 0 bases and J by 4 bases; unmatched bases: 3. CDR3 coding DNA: TGTGCCAGCAGTTACTCGGGACAGGGGATTTACGAGCAGTACTTC. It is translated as CASSYSGQGIYEQYF.

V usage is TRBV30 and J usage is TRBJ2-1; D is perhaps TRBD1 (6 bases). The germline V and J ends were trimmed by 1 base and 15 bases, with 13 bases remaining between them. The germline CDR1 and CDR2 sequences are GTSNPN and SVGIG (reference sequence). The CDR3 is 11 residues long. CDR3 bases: TGTGCCTGGAGTGACAGGGTTCCTAGGTTCTTC. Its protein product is CAWSDRVPRFF.

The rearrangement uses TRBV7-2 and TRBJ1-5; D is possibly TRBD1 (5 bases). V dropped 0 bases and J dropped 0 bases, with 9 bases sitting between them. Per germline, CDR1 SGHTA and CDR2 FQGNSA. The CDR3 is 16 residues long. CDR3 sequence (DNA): TGTGCCAGCAGCTTAGCAGGGGTCAATAGCAATCAGCCCCAGCATTTT. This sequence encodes CASSLAGVNSNQPQHF.

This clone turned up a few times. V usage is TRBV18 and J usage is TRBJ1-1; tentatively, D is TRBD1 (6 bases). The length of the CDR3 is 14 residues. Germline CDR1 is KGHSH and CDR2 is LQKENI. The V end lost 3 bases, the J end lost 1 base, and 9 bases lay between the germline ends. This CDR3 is CASSPRGQNTEAFF. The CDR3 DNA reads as TGTGCCAGCTCACCGAGGGGACAGAACACTGAAGCTTTCTTT. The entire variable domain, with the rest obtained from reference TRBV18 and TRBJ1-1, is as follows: NAGVMQNPRHLVRRRGQEARLRCSPMKGHSHVYWYRQLPEEGLKFMVYLQKENIIDESGMPKERFSAEFPKEGPSILRIQQVVRGDSAAYFCASSPRGQNTEAFFGQGTRLTVV.

CDR3 in amino acids: CASSLVARGYTF. The DNA for the CDR3 is TGTGCCAGCAGCTTAGTTGCGCGGGGCTACACCTTC. The chain combines TRBV7-9 with TRBJ1-2; no definite D call. CDR3 length: 12 residues. The V gene's germline CDR1 is SEHNR and CDR2 FQNEAQ (reference sequence). Trimming cost V 1 base and J 8 bases, with 8 bases left between them.

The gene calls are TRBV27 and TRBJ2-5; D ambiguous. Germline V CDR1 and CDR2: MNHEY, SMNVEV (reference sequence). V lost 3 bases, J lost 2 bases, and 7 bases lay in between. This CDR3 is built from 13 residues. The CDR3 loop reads CASSFGLQETQYF. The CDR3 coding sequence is TGTGCCAGCAGTTTCGGGTTACAAGAGACCCAGTACTTC.

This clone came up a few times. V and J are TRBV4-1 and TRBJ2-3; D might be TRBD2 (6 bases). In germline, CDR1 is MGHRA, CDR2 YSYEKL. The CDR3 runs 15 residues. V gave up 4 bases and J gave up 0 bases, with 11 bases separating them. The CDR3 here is CASSLRGTSTDTQYF. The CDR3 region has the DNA TGCGCCAGCAGCCTGCGTGGGACTAGCACAGATACGCAGTATTTT.

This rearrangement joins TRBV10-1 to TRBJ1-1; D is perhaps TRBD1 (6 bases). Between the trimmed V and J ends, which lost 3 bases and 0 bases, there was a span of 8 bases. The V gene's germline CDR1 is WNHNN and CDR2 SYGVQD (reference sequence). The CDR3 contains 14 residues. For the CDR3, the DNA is TGCGCCAGCAGTGATGACAGGATGAACACTGAAGCTTTCTTT. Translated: CASSDDRMNTEAFF.

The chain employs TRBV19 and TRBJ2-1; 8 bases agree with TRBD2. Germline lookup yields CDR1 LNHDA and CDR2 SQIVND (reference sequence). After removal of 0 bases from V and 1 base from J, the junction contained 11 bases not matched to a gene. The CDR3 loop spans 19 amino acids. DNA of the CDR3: TGTGCCAGTAGTATAGATAAGACTAGCGCACGCCTTTCCTACAATGAGCAGTTCTTC. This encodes CASSIDKTSARLSYNEQFF.

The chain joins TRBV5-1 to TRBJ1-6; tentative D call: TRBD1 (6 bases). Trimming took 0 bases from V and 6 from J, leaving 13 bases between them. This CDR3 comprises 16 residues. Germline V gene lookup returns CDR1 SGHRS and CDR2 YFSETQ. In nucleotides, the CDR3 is TGCGCCAGCAGCTTGGACAGGGTTTTCTCTAATTCACCCCTCCACTTT. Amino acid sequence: CASSLDRVFSNSPLHF. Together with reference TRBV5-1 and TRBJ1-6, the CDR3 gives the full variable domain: KAGVTQTPRYLIKTRGQQVTLSCSPISGHRSVSWYQQTPGQGLQFLFEYFSETQRNKGNFPGRFSGRQFSNSRSEMNVSTLELGDSALYLCASSLDRVFSNSPLHFGNGTRLTVT.

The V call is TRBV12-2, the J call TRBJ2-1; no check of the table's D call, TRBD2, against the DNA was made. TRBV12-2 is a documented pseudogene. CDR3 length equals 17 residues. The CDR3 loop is CASRSPSGSPSYNEQFF. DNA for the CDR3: TGTGCAAGTCGCTCCCCTAGCGGGAGCCCCTCCTACAATGAGCAGTTCTTC.

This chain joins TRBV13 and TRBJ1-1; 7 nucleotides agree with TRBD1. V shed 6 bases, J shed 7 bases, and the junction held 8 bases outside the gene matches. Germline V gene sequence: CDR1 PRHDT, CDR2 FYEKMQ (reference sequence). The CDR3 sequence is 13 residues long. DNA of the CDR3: TGTGCCAGCAGAAATACCAGGGGGTTTGAAGCTTTCTTT. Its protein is CASRNTRGFEAFF.

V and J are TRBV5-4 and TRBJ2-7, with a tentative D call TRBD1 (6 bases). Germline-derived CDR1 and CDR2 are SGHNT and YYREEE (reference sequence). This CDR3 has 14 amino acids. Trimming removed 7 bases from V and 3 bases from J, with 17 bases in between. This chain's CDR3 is CASHEGHGSYEQYF. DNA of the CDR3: TGTGCCAGCCACGAGGGACATGGCAGCTACGAGCAGTACTTC.

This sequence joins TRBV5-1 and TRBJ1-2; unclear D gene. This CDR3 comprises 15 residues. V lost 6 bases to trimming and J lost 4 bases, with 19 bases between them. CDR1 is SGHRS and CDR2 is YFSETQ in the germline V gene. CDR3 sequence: CASKAPLGGFYGYTF. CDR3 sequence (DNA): TGCGCCAGCAAGGCCCCCCTCGGAGGGTTCTATGGCTACACCTTC.

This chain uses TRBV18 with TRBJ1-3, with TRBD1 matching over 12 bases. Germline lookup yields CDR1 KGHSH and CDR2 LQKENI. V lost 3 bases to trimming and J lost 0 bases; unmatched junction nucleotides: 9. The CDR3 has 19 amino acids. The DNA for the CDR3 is TGTGCCAGCTCACCCCTGGGACAGGGGGCATCCTACTCTGGAAACACCATATATTTT. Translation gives CASSPLGQGASYSGNTIYF.

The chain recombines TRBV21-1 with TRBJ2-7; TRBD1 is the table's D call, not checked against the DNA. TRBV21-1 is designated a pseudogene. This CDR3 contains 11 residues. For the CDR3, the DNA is TGTGCCAGCAGCAAAACCCGAAAGGGGGCTTTC. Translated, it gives CASSKTRKGAF.

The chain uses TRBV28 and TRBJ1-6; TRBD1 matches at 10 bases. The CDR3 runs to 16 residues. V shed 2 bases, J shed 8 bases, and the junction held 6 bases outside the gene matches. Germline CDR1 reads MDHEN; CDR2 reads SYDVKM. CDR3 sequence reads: CASSLRQGALDSPLHF. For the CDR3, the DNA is TGTGCCAGCAGTTTAAGACAGGGGGCGCTAGATTCACCCCTCCACTTT.